This T cell receptor (beta chain) came from a study of blood T cell repertoires in COVID-19. All enrollees were about 18 to 89 years old and from about two dozen US areas. In Cohort 3, a recovered donor had either two negative PCRs, clearance, or symptom resolution. Only in-frame clones appear in the TCRdb table, and some are missing; sequencing was by immunoSEQ multiplex PCR. Found here are 200,000 to 250,000 clones, less than 90% of them singletons; the top ten hold roughly 2.7%. Trimming cost V 3 bases and J 7 bases; bases outside gene matches: 4. Germline loops: CDR1 ENHRY, CDR2 SYGVKD. The CDR3 is 15 residues long.

The receptor's source is a woman aged 25 to 39 who had recovered from COVID-19. The J gene is TRBJ1-6, the V gene TRBV10-3; TRBD1 matches at 9 bases. The sequencing input was PBMCs or T cells enriched from blood (not recorded which). The CDR3: CAISEDDRGNSPLHF. As DNA, the CDR3 is TGTGCCATCAGTGAAGACGACAGGGGGAATTCACCCCTCCACTTT.